This T cell receptor (beta chain) was sequenced during a study of blood T cell repertoires in COVID-19. Study overall: The United States, Italy and Spain provided the acute and convalescent COVID-19 samples. PBMCs, B-cell-depleted T cells, or T cells were the source of the cDNA or gDNA that made up the material.

Per the original methods: Amplification of reference gene primers provided the estimated nucleated cell counts. The protocol was immunoSEQ multiplex PCR, while the TCRdb copy is restricted to in-frame clones and leaves out a portion. The D gene and trimming were derived from the DNA, and the V and J assignments and clone size from that table. This table holds around 78,000 clones, 85% to 90% found once. Germline V gene data show CDR1 as LGHDT and CDR2 as YNNKEL (reference sequence). V gave up 5 bases and J gave up 0 bases, with 17 bases separating them. The CDR3 extends over 17 amino acids. The TCR originated in a man between 65 and 85 years old with active or convalescent COVID-19. The rearrangement uses TRBV3-1 (or the pseudogene TRBV3-2) and TRBJ2-1; D perhaps matches TRBD2 (6 bases). Material for sequencing was peripheral blood. CDR3 in amino acids: CASSNFSGRTSYNEQFF. The CDR3 nucleotides read TGTGCCAGCAGCAATTTCAGCGGGCGGACCTCCTACAATGAGCAGTTCTTC.